The T cell receptor (beta chain) described here comes from a study of regulatory T cells in long-lasting Graves disease. Arm-PCR of CDR3 regions with iRepertoire HTBI primers generated TCR beta libraries. TCRdb passed the multiplex PCR reads through MiXCR, listing each CDR3 protein once. The table has roughly 400,000 distinct CDR3 sequences, 15% to 20% seen once. CDR1 is SGHTA, CDR2 FQGNSA, per germline. V lost 2 bases and J lost 8, with 13 bases in between. The CDR3 loop spans 14 amino acids. This clonotype appeared a few times. Time point defined: newly diagnosed GD, antithyroid drugs for less than 3 months. The TCR library was made from RNA extracted from PBMCs. These sequences were also reported in another study, on T cells in Graves' hyperthyroidism and ophthalmopathy.

The sequence was collected from a woman younger than 35 with Graves disease. Here the sequenced sample was peripheral blood mononuclear cells (PBMCs), taken at new diagnosis, from a patient treated with antithyroid drugs. The gene calls are TRBV7-2 and TRBJ2-1; possible D gene TRBD1, 5 bases. The CDR3 coding sequence is TGTGCCAGCAGCTTACAAAACAGGTTCGATGAGCAGTTCTTC. It is translated as CASSLQNRFDEQFF.